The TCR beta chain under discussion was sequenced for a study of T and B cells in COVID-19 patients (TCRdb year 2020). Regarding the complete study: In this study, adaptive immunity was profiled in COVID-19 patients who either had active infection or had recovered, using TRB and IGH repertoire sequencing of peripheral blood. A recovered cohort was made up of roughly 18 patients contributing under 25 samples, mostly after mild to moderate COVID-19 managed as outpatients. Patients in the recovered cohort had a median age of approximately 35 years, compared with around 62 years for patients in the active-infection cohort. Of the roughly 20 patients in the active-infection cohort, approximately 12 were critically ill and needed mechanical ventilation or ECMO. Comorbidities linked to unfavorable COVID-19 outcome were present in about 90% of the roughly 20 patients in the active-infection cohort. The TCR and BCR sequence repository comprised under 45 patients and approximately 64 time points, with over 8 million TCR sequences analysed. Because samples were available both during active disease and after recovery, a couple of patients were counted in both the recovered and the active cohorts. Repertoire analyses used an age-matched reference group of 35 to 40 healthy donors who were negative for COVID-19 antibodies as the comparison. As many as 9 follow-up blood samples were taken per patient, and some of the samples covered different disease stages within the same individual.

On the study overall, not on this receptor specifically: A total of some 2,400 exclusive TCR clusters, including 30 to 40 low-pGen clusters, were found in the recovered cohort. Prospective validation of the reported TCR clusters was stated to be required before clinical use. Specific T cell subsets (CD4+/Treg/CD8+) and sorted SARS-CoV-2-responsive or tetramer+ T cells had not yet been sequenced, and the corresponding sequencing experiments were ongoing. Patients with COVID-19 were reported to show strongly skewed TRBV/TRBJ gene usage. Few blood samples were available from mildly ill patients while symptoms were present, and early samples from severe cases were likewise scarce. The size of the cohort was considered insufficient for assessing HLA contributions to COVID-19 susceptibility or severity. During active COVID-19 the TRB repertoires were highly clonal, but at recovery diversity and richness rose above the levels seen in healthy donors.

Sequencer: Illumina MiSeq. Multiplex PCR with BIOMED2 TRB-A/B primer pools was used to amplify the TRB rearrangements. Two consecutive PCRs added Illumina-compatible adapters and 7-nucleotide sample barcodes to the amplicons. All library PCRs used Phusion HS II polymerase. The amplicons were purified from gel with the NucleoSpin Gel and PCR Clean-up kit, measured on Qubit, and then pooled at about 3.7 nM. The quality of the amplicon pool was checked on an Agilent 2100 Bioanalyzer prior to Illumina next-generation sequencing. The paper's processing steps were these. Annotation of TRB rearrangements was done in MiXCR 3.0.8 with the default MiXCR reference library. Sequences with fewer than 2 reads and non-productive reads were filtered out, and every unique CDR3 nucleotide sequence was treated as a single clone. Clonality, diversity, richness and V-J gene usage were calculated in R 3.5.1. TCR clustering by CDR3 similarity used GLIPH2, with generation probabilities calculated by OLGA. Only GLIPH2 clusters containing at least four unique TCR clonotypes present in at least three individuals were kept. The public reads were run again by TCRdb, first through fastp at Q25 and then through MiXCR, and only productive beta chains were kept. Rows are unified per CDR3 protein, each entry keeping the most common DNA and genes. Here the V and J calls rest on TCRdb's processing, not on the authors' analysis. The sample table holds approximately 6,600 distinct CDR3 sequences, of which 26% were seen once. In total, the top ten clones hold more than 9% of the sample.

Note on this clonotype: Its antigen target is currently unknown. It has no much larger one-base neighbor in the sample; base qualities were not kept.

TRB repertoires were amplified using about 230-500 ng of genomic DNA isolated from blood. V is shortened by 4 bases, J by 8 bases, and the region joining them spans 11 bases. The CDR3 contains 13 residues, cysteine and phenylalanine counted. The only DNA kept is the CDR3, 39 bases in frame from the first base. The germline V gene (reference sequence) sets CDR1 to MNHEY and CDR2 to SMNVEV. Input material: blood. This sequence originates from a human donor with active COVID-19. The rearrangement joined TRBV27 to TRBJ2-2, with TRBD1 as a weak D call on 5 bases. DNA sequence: TGTGCCAGCAGTTGGTATCAGGGTGGGGAGCTGTTTTTT. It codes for CASSWYQGGELFF.